These 30 T cell receptor beta chains originate from one sample sequenced in a study of blood T cell repertoires in COVID-19. Profiling relied on immunoSEQ multiplex PCR, and the TCRdb table lists in-frame clones only, not all of them. In the table there are hundreds of thousands of clones, 89% of which are singletons. Material: peripheral blood. These receptors came from a woman aged 60-70 years with acute or convalescent COVID-19.

This clone was detected only a few times. This rearrangement joins TRBV6-2 or TRBV6-3 to TRBJ2-7; D unclear. This CDR3 comprises 15 residues. Looked up from germline, CDR1 is MNHEY and CDR2 is SVGEGT. Between the trimmed V and J ends, which lost 0 bases and 3 bases, there was a span of 12 bases. CDR3 region: CASSYSSDFNYEQYF. CDR3 coding DNA: TGTGCCAGCAGTTACTCCAGTGATTTCAACTACGAGCAGTACTTC.

V and J are TRBV27 and TRBJ2-1; D may be TRBD2 (6 bases). V dropped 4 bases and J dropped 4 bases, with 17 bases sitting between them. Germline loops: CDR1 MNHEY, CDR2 SMNVEV (reference sequence). The CDR3 has 16 residues. CDR3 sequence (DNA): TGTGCCAGCAGTTCTCAGGAATTAGCGGTATACAATGAGCAGTTCTTC. Its protein product is CASSSQELAVYNEQFF.

The CDR3 loop reads CASSFLGVSYNEQFF. CDR3 in DNA: TGTGCCAGCAGTTTTTTAGGGGTCTCCTACAATGAGCAGTTCTTC. The chain joins TRBV28 to TRBJ2-1; possible D gene TRBD1, 5 bases. V dropped 3 bases and J dropped 0 bases, with 9 bases sitting between them. Germline V CDR1 and CDR2: MDHEN, SYDVKM. The CDR3 sequence is 15 residues long.

The chain combines TRBV18 with TRBJ1-1; a possible D gene is TRBD1 (5 bases). The germline V gene encodes CDR1 KGHSH and CDR2 LQKENI. This CDR3 has 13 residues. V gave up 5 bases and J gave up 5 bases, with 12 bases separating them. In DNA, the CDR3 is TGTGCCAGCTCATCAGCCAGGGTTACTGAAGCTTTCTTT. Translated, it gives CASSSARVTEAFF.

The chain recombines TRBV11-2 with TRBJ1-3, with no clear D. V lost 6 bases and J 0 bases, leaving 15 bases between the germline ends. In germline, CDR1 is SGHAT, CDR2 FQNNGV. The CDR3 extends over 16 amino acids. CDR3 sequence (DNA): TGTGCCAGCAGAAATTTAAATGGGAGCTCTGGAAACACCATATATTTT. Amino acids: CASRNLNGSSGNTIYF.

This chain links TRBV28 with TRBJ1-6; D is unclear. With 6 bases removed from V and 6 bases from J, the gap between germline ends came to 6 bases. The CDR3 is 12 amino acids. CDR1 is MDHEN and CDR2 is SYDVKM in the germline V gene. The CDR3 spells CASRQINSPLHF. The CDR3 DNA is TGTGCCAGCAGACAGATTAATTCACCCCTCCACTTT.

The rearrangement uses TRBV6-2 or TRBV6-3 and TRBJ2-1, with 12 bases identical to TRBD2. Germline V gene sequence: CDR1 MNHEY, CDR2 SVGEGT. The ends lost 0 bases at V and 7 bases at J; junction bases unmatched: 10. The CDR3 loop spans 18 amino acids. Written as DNA, the CDR3 is TGTGCCAGCAGTTACTCCGATAATCTAGCGGGGGGGCGTAATGAGCAGTTCTTC. This codes for CASSYSDNLAGGRNEQFF.

The J gene is TRBJ1-2, the V gene TRBV28; no clear D. Germline V gives CDR1 MDHEN, CDR2 SYDVKM. This CDR3 region has 12 residues. The V end lost 7 bases, the J end lost 5 bases, and 11 bases lay between the germline ends. The CDR3: CASISRRYGYTF. The CDR3 DNA reads as TGTGCCAGCATCTCGAGGCGATATGGCTACACCTTC.

The chain combines TRBV30 with TRBJ2-1; 11 bases are shared with TRBD2. CDR3 length: 17 amino acids. Trimming took 0 bases from V and 7 from J; bases not matched to a gene: 11. The germline V gene encodes CDR1 GTSNPN and CDR2 SVGIG (reference sequence). The CDR3 spells CAWSVPWTSGLRNEQFF. CDR3 DNA: TGTGCCTGGAGTGTCCCCTGGACTAGCGGGCTTCGAAATGAGCAGTTCTTC.

The chain uses TRBV29-1 and TRBJ1-1; perhaps TRBD1 as D (5 bases). The CDR3 length is 14 residues. Trimming took off 0 bases at V and 1 base at J, with 9 bases between the two ends. Germline CDR1 reads SQVTM; CDR2 reads ANQGSEA. In nucleotides, the CDR3 is TGCAGCGTTGAAGATTTAGGACAGAACACTGAAGCTTTCTTT. Residues: CSVEDLGQNTEAFF. Full variable domain (remainder filled in from reference TRBV29-1 and TRBJ1-1): SAVISQKPSRDICQRGTSLTIQCQVDSQVTMMFWYRQQPGQSLTLIATANQGSEATYESGFVIDKFPISRPNLTFSTLTVSNMSPEDSSIYLCSVEDLGQNTEAFFGQGTRLTVV.

This clone has more than one count but fewer than ten. This chain joins TRBV27 and TRBJ1-2; maybe TRBD1 (6 bases). Germline loops: CDR1 MNHEY, CDR2 SMNVEV (reference sequence). This CDR3 comprises 15 residues. V lost 6 bases to trimming and J lost 2 bases, with 16 bases between them. The CDR3 region is CASRFDRTLNYGYTF. Written as DNA, the CDR3 is TGTGCCAGCAGGTTCGACAGGACCTTAAACTATGGCTACACCTTC.

CDR3 region: CANGQGEGSPLHF. DNA of the CDR3: TGTGCCAACGGACAGGGGGAAGGATCACCCCTCCACTTT. The rearrangement joins TRBV10-3 to TRBJ1-6; 10 bases fit TRBD1. V shed 10 bases, J shed 10 bases, and the junction held 7 bases outside the gene matches. This CDR3 comprises 13 residues. CDR1 ENHRY and CDR2 SYGVKD come from the germline V gene.

V and J are TRBV15 and TRBJ2-2; D possibly corresponds to TRBD1 (7 bases). This CDR3 contains 20 residues. Per germline, CDR1 LNHNV and CDR2 YYDKDF (reference sequence). The ends were cut back, 0 bases at V and 0 bases at J, with 20 bases in the middle. DNA for the CDR3: TGTGCCACCAGCAGAGATCGATGGAGGGGGCGCGGACCGAACACCGGGGAGCTGTTTTTT. Translated: CATSRDRWRGRGPNTGELFF.

The chain uses TRBV14 and TRBJ2-1, with 7 bases matching TRBD2. Unmatched junction bases numbered 20, after V lost 0 bases and J lost 6 bases. Germline V gene sequence: CDR1 SGHDN, CDR2 FVKESK. The CDR3 has 20 residues. This CDR3 is CASSQDRASGPQSPGNEQFF. Written as DNA, the CDR3 is TGTGCCAGCAGCCAAGATAGGGCTAGCGGACCCCAATCCCCAGGCAATGAGCAGTTCTTC.

The genes are TRBV20-1 and TRBJ2-7; a possible D gene is TRBD1 (5 bases). Germline loops: CDR1 DFQATT, CDR2 SNEGSKA (reference sequence). CDR3 length equals 11 residues. V gave up 3 bases and J gave up 2 bases, with 5 bases separating them. The CDR3 nucleotides read TGCAGTGCTAGGGACACCTACGAGCAGTACTTC. Its protein is CSARDTYEQYF.

V is TRBV18 and J is TRBJ2-1; TRBD1 agrees at 9 bases. This CDR3 contains 15 residues. CDR1 and CDR2 (germline): KGHSH, LQKENI. V dropped 3 bases and J dropped 7; count of bases not matched to a gene: 7. This CDR3 reads CASSPGTGSQNEQFF. CDR3 bases: TGTGCCAGCTCACCGGGGACAGGGTCGCAAAATGAGCAGTTCTTC.

The chain is built from TRBV7-2 and TRBJ1-2; maybe TRBD1 (6 bases). This CDR3 region has 15 residues. Germline loops: CDR1 SGHTA, CDR2 FQGNSA. Deletions cut 4 bases from V and 0 bases from J, with 12 bases between. The CDR3 DNA sequence: TGTGCCAGCAGCTACAGACAGGCCCCTAACTATGGCTACACCTTC. Translating gives CASSYRQAPNYGYTF.

This chain links TRBV27 with TRBJ2-2; 8 bases agree with TRBD2. The V segment lost 9 bases and the J segment 7 bases; nucleotides outside the gene matches: 22. Germline loops: CDR1 MNHEY, CDR2 SMNVEV (reference sequence). CDR3 size: 18 residues. This chain's CDR3 is CASSLRAGGPREGGELFF. The CDR3 nucleotides read TGTGCCAGTTCTCTAAGGGCGGGGGGCCCCCGCGAAGGCGGGGAGCTGTTTTTT.

The genes are TRBV4-2 and TRBJ1-1, with TRBD1 matching over 8 bases. This CDR3 is built from 16 residues. CDR1 is LGHNA and CDR2 is YNFKEQ in the germline V gene. The V segment lost 1 base and the J segment 3 bases; nucleotides outside the gene matches: 7. CDR3 coding DNA: TGTGCCAGCAGCCAAGGCGTCAGACAGGGGCACACTGAAGCTTTCTTT. Amino acid sequence: CASSQGVRQGHTEAFF.

This chain uses TRBV7-9 with TRBJ2-1, with 8 bases fitting TRBD2. The ends lost 1 base at V and 4 bases at J; junction bases unmatched: 6. The CDR3 has 16 amino acids. The germline CDR1 and CDR2 sequences are SEHNR and FQNEAQ (reference sequence). CDR3 DNA sequence: TGTGCCAGCAGCTTAGGAGGCGGGGGGCGATACAATGAGCAGTTCTTC. It translates to CASSLGGGGRYNEQFF.

The rearrangement uses TRBV5-6 and TRBJ1-1; TRBD1 matches at 7 bases. Looked up from germline, CDR1 is SGHDT and CDR2 is YYEEEE. V dropped 4 bases and J dropped 5; count of bases not matched to a gene: 8. CDR3 length equals 14 residues. CDR3 residues: CASSSLTGRTEAFF. Written as DNA, the CDR3 is TGTGCCAGCAGCAGCCTGACAGGGAGGACTGAAGCTTTCTTT. The full variable domain, in which reference TRBV5-6 and TRBJ1-1 provide the parts outside the CDR3, is DAGVTQSPTHLIKTRGQQVTLRCSPKSGHDTVSWYQQALGQGPQFIFQYYEEEERQRGNFPDRFSGHQFPNYSSELNVNALLLGDSALYLCASSSLTGRTEAFFGQGTRLTVV.

This chain joins TRBV2 and TRBJ2-1; D possibly corresponds to TRBD2 (6 bases). Trimming left V 3 bases short and J 9 bases short, with 6 bases between. Germline V CDR1 and CDR2: SNHLY, FYNNEI. This CDR3 has 11 amino acids. DNA for the CDR3: TGTGCCAGCAGTGACGGGAGTGAGCAGTTCTTC. The encoded protein is CASSDGSEQFF. Using reference TRBV2 and TRBJ2-1 for the parts outside the CDR3, the full variable domain is EPEVTQTPSHQVTQMGQEVILRCVPISNHLYFYWYRQILGQKVEFLVSFYNNEISEKSEIFDDQFSVERPDGSNFTLKIRSTKLEDSAMYFCASSDGSEQFFGPGTRLTVL.

The chain uses TRBV29-1 and TRBJ2-6, with D possibly being TRBD1 (5 bases). This CDR3 has 16 residues. Germline CDR1 and CDR2: SQVTM and ANQGSEA. Trimming shortened V by 5 bases and J by 0 bases, and 14 bases separated the two germline ends. CDR3 nucleotide sequence: TGCAGCGTTCAGCTGCAGGGCGTCTCTGGGGCCAACGTCCTGACTTTC. Translation: CSVQLQGVSGANVLTF.

The sample holds a few counts of this clone. This rearrangement joins TRBV27 to TRBJ1-6; D perhaps matches TRBD1 (6 bases). CDR1 is MNHEY, CDR2 SMNVEV, per germline (reference sequence). Trimming took 6 bases from V and 7 from J, leaving 16 bases between them. There are 15 residues in the CDR3. CDR3 bases: TGTGCCAGCAGATCAGCGGGACACACAAATTCACCCCTCCACTTT. Translation: CASRSAGHTNSPLHF.

The rearrangement uses TRBV9 and TRBJ1-4, with a possible D match to TRBD1 (5 bases). Germline loops: CDR1 SGDLS, CDR2 YYNGEE. This CDR3 comprises 13 residues. Trimming pared 4 bases from V and 7 bases from J, leaving 11 bases between. In nucleotides, the CDR3 is TGTGCCAGCAGCCCGGGGGGTGTTGAAAAACTGTTTTTT. This encodes CASSPGGVEKLFF. The full variable domain, with the rest looked up from reference TRBV9 and TRBJ1-4, is DSGVTQTPKHLITATGQRVTLRCSPRSGDLSVYWYQQSLDQGLQFLIQYYNGEERAKGNILERFSAQQFPDLHSELNLSSLELGDSALYFCASSPGGVEKLFFGSGTQLSVL.

This clone has a single count. The rearrangement links TRBV19 to TRBJ2-1; maybe TRBD2 (6 bases). The CDR3 runs 16 residues. CDR1 LNHDA and CDR2 SQIVND come from the germline V gene (reference sequence). V was cut by 6 bases and J by 0 bases, with 15 bases left in between. CDR3 DNA sequence: TGTGCCAGTAGCATCACGGAGGGGCTCTCCTACAATGAGCAGTTCTTC. Its translation is CASSITEGLSYNEQFF.

J is TRBJ2-2 and V is TRBV2; a possible D gene is TRBD2 (5 bases). CDR3 length equals 12 residues. The ends were cut back, 6 bases at V and 6 bases at J, with 8 bases in the middle. Germline CDR1 reads SNHLY; CDR2 reads FYNNEI. The CDR3 coding sequence is TGTGCCAGCAGGAGGGCCGCCGGGGAGCTGTTTTTT. Its protein product is CASRRAAGELFF.

The V call is TRBV5-1, the J call TRBJ1-2; D is unclear. CDR3 size: 14 residues. Trimming stripped 0 bases from V and 2 bases from J, with 8 bases between. Germline V gene data show CDR1 as SGHRS and CDR2 as YFSETQ. CDR3 DNA sequence: TGCGCCAGCAGCTTGGGCGACACCAACTATGGCTACACCTTC. This sequence encodes CASSLGDTNYGYTF.

CDR3 protein: CASSPDRGNVAFF. The CDR3 coding sequence is TGTGCCAGCAGCCCCGACAGGGGTAACGTAGCTTTCTTT. J is TRBJ1-1 and V is TRBV6-5; TRBD1 agrees at 8 bases. This CDR3 is built from 13 residues. Germline values: CDR1 MNHEY, CDR2 SVGAGI. The trim removed 6 bases at V and 10 bases at J, leaving 10 bases unmatched.

The chain combines TRBV10-2 with TRBJ2-3; no firm D call. The CDR3 loop spans 11 amino acids. Germline CDR1 WSHSY, CDR2 SAAADI. V was cut by 0 bases and J by 10 bases, with 5 bases left in between. DNA of the CDR3: TGCGCCAGCAGTGAGTCCACGGCGCAGTATTTT. Residues: CASSESTAQYF.